This TCR beta chain was obtained from a study of vaccination and CD4 T cells after COVID-19. At the level of the study: Post-COVID specimens were obtained a median about 100 days after diagnosis (range 35 to 161).

Sequenced with the Oncomine TCR Beta short-read assay was DNA taken from cultured CD4+ T cells. MiXCR, run by TCRdb on the PCR reads, gives a single entry per CDR3 protein. The table lists about 22,000 distinct CDR3 sequences, around two fifths of them singletons. A word on this clonotype: Its specificity is not known.

Time point meaning: late sampling 161 to 241 days after vaccination in a few convalescent patients. Treatment given: approximately 9-day PBMC culture with coronavirus spike peptide pools or control peptides (ViraFEST assay). ViraFEST used peptide pools to expand antigen-specific T cells, then sequenced TCRs. Germline trimming cut 5 bases from V and 4 bases from J; bases unmatched to any gene: 5. This CDR3 spans 14 amino acids. Germline CDR1 SEHNR, CDR2 FQNEAQ (reference sequence). The sequencing used CD4+ T cells from blood, cultured in vitro, collected about 7 months after SARS-CoV-2 vaccination. This TCR was recovered from a human donor who had recovered from COVID-19. The gene calls are TRBV7-9 and TRBJ2-3; 8 nucleotides match TRBD1. The CDR3 DNA follows: TGTGCCAGCAGCCTGGGACAGGCTGCAGATACGCAGTATTTT. It specifies CASSLGQAADTQYF.